This T cell receptor (beta chain) was recorded in a study of shared clonotypes between healthy human individuals. In the study overall: Every donor yielded three CD4 naive, three CD4 memory, two CD8 naive and one CD8 memory plate. Study results and caveats: Genetic and exposure-history diversity was limited by the small donor number.

The deep-level immunoSEQ assay was used. Only in-frame clones appear in the TCRdb table, and some are missing; sequencing was by immunoSEQ multiplex PCR. The repertoire holds 950,000 to 1,100,000 clones, approximately 78% seen once, with around 0.61% in the top ten. Remarks on this clone: The antigen is not known.

The CDR3 sequence is 13 residues long. Trimming took 4 bases from V and 5 from J, leaving 11 bases between them. Germline values: CDR1 SNHLY, CDR2 FYNNEI. This TCR came from a man between 18 and 35 years old in good health. Some clones in this sample may be carry-over from other donors' samples. The sequenced material came from memory CD4+ T cells from PBMCs. The subset denotes: CD45RA-negative fraction. This chain connects TRBV2 to TRBJ1-1; D possibly corresponds to TRBD1 (6 bases). The CDR3 DNA reads TGTGCCAGCAGTGGACAGGTGCAGACTGAAGCTTTCTTT. Protein sequence: CASSGQVQTEAFF.